This T cell receptor (beta chain) was retrieved from a study of human T cells and chemical hapten exposure. This CDR3 is 15 amino acids long. CDR1 and CDR2 from the germline V gene are SGHVS and FQNEAQ. The V end was cut by 2 bases, the J end by 0 bases, with 10 bases between. In TCRdb, the 5' RACE reads were re-called with MiXCR into one record per CDR3 protein. The sample yields under 85,000 distinct CDR3 sequences, about 7.7% seen once. Someone pulled total RNA out of unfractionated whole blood. V usage is TRBV7-8 and J usage is TRBJ1-2, with TRBD1 as a possible D gene (6 bases). The clonotype was recovered from a male donor in good health. The CDR3: CASSLRTVANYGYTF. DNA for the CDR3: TGTGCCAGCAGCTTAAGGACAGTAGCTAACTATGGCTACACCTTC.